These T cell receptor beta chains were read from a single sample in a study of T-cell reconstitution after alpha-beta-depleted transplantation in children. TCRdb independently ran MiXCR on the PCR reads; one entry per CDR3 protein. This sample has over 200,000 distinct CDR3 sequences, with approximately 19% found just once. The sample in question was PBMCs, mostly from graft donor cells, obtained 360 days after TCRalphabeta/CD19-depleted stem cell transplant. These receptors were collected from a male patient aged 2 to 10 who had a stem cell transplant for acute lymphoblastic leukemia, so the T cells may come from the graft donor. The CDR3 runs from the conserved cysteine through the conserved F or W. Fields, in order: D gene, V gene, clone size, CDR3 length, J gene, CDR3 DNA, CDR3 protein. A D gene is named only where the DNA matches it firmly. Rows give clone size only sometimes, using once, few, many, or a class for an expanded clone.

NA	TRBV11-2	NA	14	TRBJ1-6	TGTGCCAGCAGTCTAGAGGGGCGGGTGTCACCCCTCCACTTT	CASSLEGRVSPLHF
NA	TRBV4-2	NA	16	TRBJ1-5	TGTGCCAGCAGCCAAGAGGCTGGGGAACGCAATCAGCCCCAGCATTTT	CASSQEAGERNQPQHF
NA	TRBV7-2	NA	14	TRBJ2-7	TGTGCCAGCAGCTTAGCCGGACAGCTTAGCGAGCAGTACTTC	CASSLAGQLSEQYF
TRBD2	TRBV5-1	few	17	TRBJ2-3	TGCGCCAGCAGCTTGGACCCCCTAGCGGGGGGCACAGATACGCAGTATTTT	CASSLDPLAGGTDTQYF
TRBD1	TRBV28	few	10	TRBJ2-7	TGTGCCAGCAACCAGGACAGGGAGTCCTTC	CASNQDRESF
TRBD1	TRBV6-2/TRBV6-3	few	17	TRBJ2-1	TGTGCCAGCAGTTACTCGATTCGGGACAGGGAGCATTGTGAGCAGTTCTTC	CASSYSIRDREHCEQFF
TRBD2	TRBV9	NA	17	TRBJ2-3	TGTGCCAGCAGCGTAGTTGCGGCGGGGGTAAACACAGATACGCAGTATTTT	CASSVVAAGVNTDTQYF
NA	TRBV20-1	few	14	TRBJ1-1	TGCAGTGCCCACCCCACGGGTAGGAACACTGAAGCTTTCTTT	CSAHPTGRNTEAFF
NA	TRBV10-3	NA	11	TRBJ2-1	TGTGCCACTGAATTAGGTAATGAGCAGTTCTTC	CATELGNEQFF
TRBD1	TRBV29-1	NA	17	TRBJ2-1	TGCAGCGTTGAAGGGCGGGACAGGGGGCCCTTAGGGTATGAGCAGTTCTTC	CSVEGRDRGPLGYEQFF
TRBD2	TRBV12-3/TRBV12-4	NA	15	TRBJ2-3	TGTGCCAGCAGAAACGGGGGGGCCATCACAGATACGCAGTATTTT	CASRNGGAITDTQYF
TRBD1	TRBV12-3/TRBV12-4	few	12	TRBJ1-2	TGTGCCAGCAGCCCAGGGGGGTATGGCTACACCTTC	CASSPGGYGYTF
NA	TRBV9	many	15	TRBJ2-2	TGTGCCAGCCGCCCAGGGGGGTCGGACACCGGGGAGCTGTTTTTT	CASRPGGSDTGELFF
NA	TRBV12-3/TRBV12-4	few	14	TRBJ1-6	TGTGCCAGCACCCCCGGGAGTTATAATTCACCCCTCCACTTT	CASTPGSYNSPLHF
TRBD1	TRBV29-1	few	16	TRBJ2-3	TGCAGCGTCGACCTGTCGGGGCAGGGGGTCACAGATACGCAGTATTTT	CSVDLSGQGVTDTQYF
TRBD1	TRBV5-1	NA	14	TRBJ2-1	TGCGCCAGCAGCGTGACAGGGGCGGGGAATGAGCAGTTCTTC	CASSVTGAGNEQFF
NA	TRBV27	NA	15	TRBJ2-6	TGTGCCAGCAGTTTTGCGAACTCTGGGGCCAACGTCCTGACTTTC	CASSFANSGANVLTF
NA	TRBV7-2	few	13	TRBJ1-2	TGTGCCAGTAAGGGAGGGGATAACTATGGCTACACCTTC	CASKGGDNYGYTF
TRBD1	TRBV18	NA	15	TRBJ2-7	TGTGCCAGCTCAGCCTCTCCGACGGGACAGGGTATTGAGTACTTC	CASSASPTGQGIEYF
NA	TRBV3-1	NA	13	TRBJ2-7	TGTGCCAGCAGCCAAGTCGCCGCCCACGAGCAGTACTTC	CASSQVAAHEQYF
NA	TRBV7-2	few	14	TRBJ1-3	TGTGCCAGCAGCCATGACAACTCTGGAAACACCATATATTTT	CASSHDNSGNTIYF
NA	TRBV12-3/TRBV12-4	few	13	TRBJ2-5	TGTGCCAGCAGTCCCAAACGGGGGGAGACCCAGTACTTC	CASSPKRGETQYF
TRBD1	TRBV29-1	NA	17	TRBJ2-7	TGCAGCGTTGAAGATCAGAAACGTGTAGGGACAGGCTACGAGCAGTACTTC	CSVEDQKRVGTGYEQYF
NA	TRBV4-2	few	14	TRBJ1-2	TGTGCCAGCAGCCAAGATCTGGTCAGCTATGGCTACACCTTC	CASSQDLVSYGYTF
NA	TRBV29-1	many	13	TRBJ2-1	TGCAGCGTTGATCCAGGGTTTTACAATGAGCAGTTCTTC	CSVDPGFYNEQFF
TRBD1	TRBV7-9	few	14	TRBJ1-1	TGTGCCAGCAGCCAGACAGGGGCCGACACTGAAGCTTTCTTT	CASSQTGADTEAFF
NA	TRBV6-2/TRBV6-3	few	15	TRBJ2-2	TGTGCCAGCAGTTATAATCGGGGGCGGAACGGGGAGCTGTTTTTT	CASSYNRGRNGELFF